This is a list of T cell receptor beta chains from one sample in a study of control samples from healthy donors and cancer patients. The method was immunoSEQ multiplex PCR; TCRdb's version includes in-frame clones alone and lacks a portion of them. The table has around 48,000 clones, nearly 95% seen once. The sample consisted of PBMCs. The receptors stem from a woman in her forties or fifties with head and neck cancer. CDR3s leave out the opening cysteine and the closing phenylalanine or tryptophan. The D gene is left open where the match is weak.

.,TRBV18,TRBJ1-1,ASSLVTGLTEAF
.,TRBV10-3,TRBJ1-6,AISESGFNSPLH
.,TRBV30,TRBJ1-5,AWSLDSNQPQH
.,TRBV5-6,TRBJ2-5,ASSLGATGQETQY
TRBD1,TRBV10-3,TRBJ2-7,AISESGDSR
TRBD1,TRBV18,TRBJ2-7,ASSPGQGAPYEQY
.,TRBV6-6,TRBJ1-1,ASTPGTSNTEAF
.,TRBV21-1,TRBJ1-3,ASSLSPGQISSGNTIY
.,TRBV5-1,TRBJ1-1,ASSLRGENTEAF
.,TRBV2,TRBJ1-5,ASSDLGNQPQH
.,TRBV30,TRBJ2-7,AWSVPRGFKDEQY
.,TRBV7-9,TRBJ2-5,ASSSGHIQETQY
.,TRBV4-2,TRBJ2-3,ASSPWGQSRTDTQY
.,TRBV6-1,TRBJ2-7,ASSEARDGGLGYEQY
.,TRBV2,TRBJ2-3,ASARGTQY
TRBD1,TRBV5-4,TRBJ1-4,ASSLEGARDEKLF
.,TRBV10-3,TRBJ2-3,AITETEFVTDTQY
TRBD1,TRBV6-5,TRBJ2-5,ASSRTGVETQY
TRBD2,TRBV4-1,TRBJ2-7,ASSQESGRASYEQY
TRBD1,TRBV5-8,TRBJ1-6,ASSLGQGVRSPLH
.,TRBV5-1,TRBJ1-4,ASSLRAGLNEKLF
.,TRBV30,TRBJ1-2,ASAVGDDYGYT
.,TRBV3-1/TRBV3-2,TRBJ2-3,ASSQGGFGTDTQY
.,TRBV27,TRBJ2-2,ATKPGPVTGELF
.,TRBV5-1,TRBJ2-5,ASSLSPVEGQETQY
TRBD1,TRBV28,TRBJ2-5,ASSPRTGRETQY
.,TRBV4-1,TRBJ1-3,ASSQDGGPGNTIY
.,TRBV5-1,TRBJ1-4,ASSLGPAGNEKLF
TRBD2,TRBV7-8,TRBJ2-7,ASSSGLAGRSYEQY
.,TRBV7-3,TRBJ2-1,ASSLTRGFYNEQF
.,TRBV7-9,TRBJ2-5,ASSSSGLETQY
.,TRBV7-9,TRBJ2-7,ASSPQLGGAKGYEQY
TRBD1,TRBV24-1,TRBJ1-4,ATSDGRTGVFNEKLF
.,TRBV4-1,TRBJ2-2,ASSLRNTGELF
.,TRBV4-1,TRBJ1-1,ASSQGGQDGEAF
.,TRBV9,TRBJ2-3,ASSYYGGVADTQY
.,TRBV7-2,TRBJ2-5,ASSLVLARETQY
.,TRBV10-3,TRBJ1-2,AIGTGPSYGYT
TRBD1,TRBV28,TRBJ2-4,ASSPTGELAKNIQY